The 6 T cell receptor beta chains reported below all come from one sample, sequenced in a study of beta chain features in type 1 diabetes. The entirety of the isolated RNA underwent reverse transcription, so expressed TCRB transcripts were sequenced. Generated by immunoSEQ multiplex PCR, the TCRdb table keeps only in-frame clones and is missing some. The table shows about half a million clones, with more than 9.5% occurring only once. Input material: naive CD4+ T cells from blood. The receptor source for this set is a woman aged 18 to 35 in good health.

CDR3 protein: CASSNRRAQNTEAFF. DNA for the CDR3: TGTGCCAGCAGCAACCGACGGGCACAGAACACTGAAGCTTTCTTT. The V and J genes are TRBV13 and TRBJ1-1; D is uncertain. V lost 5 bases, J lost 1 base, and 14 bases lay in between. Germline CDR1 and CDR2: PRHDT and FYEKMQ (reference sequence). This CDR3 has 15 amino acids.

This clone appeared a few times. The V call is TRBV29-1, the J call TRBJ2-1, with 12 bases identical to TRBD1. Germline CDR1 is SQVTM and CDR2 is ANQGSEA. The CDR3 contains 16 residues. Germline trimming cut 0 bases from V and 8 bases from J; bases unmatched to any gene: 8. The CDR3 region is CSVEDPGTGGFYEQFF. The CDR3 DNA reads TGCAGCGTTGAAGATCCAGGGACAGGGGGCTTCTATGAGCAGTTCTTC.

This clone occurred a few times. The rearrangement uses TRBV6-1 and TRBJ2-7; D gene uncertain. Trimming took off 0 bases at V and 5 bases at J, with 11 bases between the two ends. In germline, CDR1 is MNHNS, CDR2 SASEGT. This CDR3 has 14 amino acids. As DNA, the CDR3 is TGTGCCAGCAGTGAAGCCCTGGGGATCCACGAGCAGTACGTC. Protein: CASSEALGIHEQYV.

This sequence joins TRBV15 and TRBJ2-7; 13 bases are a match to TRBD2. The CDR3 consists of 15 residues. Losses at the gene ends were 5 bases for V and 4 bases for J; bases not matched to a gene: 5. The V gene's germline CDR1 is LNHNV and CDR2 YYDKDF (reference sequence). The CDR3 loop is CATSRQLAGGYEQYF. In DNA form, the CDR3 reads TGTGCCACCAGCCGGCAACTAGCGGGAGGGTACGAGCAGTACTTC.

This clone was counted between two and nine times. The chain carries TRBV5-1 and TRBJ2-1, with 9 bases lining up with TRBD1. The CDR3 is made up of 15 amino acids. The germline V gene encodes CDR1 SGHRS and CDR2 YFSETQ. The V gene end was trimmed by 5 bases and the J gene end by 3 bases; junction bases not matched to a gene: 6. In DNA form, the CDR3 reads TGCGCCAGCAGGAGGGGACAGGGTGGCTACAATGAGCAGTTCTTC. The encoded protein is CASRRGQGGYNEQFF.

This clone was counted between two and nine times. This sequence joins TRBV4-3 and TRBJ2-3, with 9 nucleotides matching TRBD1. CDR3 length: 16 residues. Trimming took 1 base from V and 6 from J; bases not matched to a gene: 8. The germline V gene has CDR1 LGHNA and CDR2 YSLEER. CDR3 bases: TGCGCCAGCAGCCAAGGGGGACAGGGACGTCCGGATACGCAGTATTTT. Residues: CASSQGGQGRPDTQYF.